This T cell receptor (beta chain) was sequenced for a study of OX40 agonist ivuxolimab in advanced cancers. Study-wide findings and caveats: Partial responders at 0.1-3.0 mg/kg had among the lowest clonal expansion.

The germline V gene has CDR1 SGDLS and CDR2 YYNGEE. The CDR3 is 15 amino acids. Trimming removed 5 bases at V and 0 bases at J, with 14 bases between. Using immunoSEQ multiplex PCR, the repertoire was profiled, and TCRdb retains in-frame clones only, with some absent. The data contain about 95,000 clones, about 91% of them singletons. This clone has a single count. Its cognate antigen is unknown. The rearrangement joins TRBV9 to TRBJ1-1; D is unresolved. The TCR sequence derives from an adult with an advanced solid tumor such as melanoma, head and neck, liver or kidney cancer. Sequences were derived from CD4+ or CD8+ T cells sorted from blood, sampled in a trial of the OX40 agonist ivuxolimab. The chain's CDR3 is CASSTRSGMNTEAFF. The CDR3 DNA reads as TGTGCCAGCAGTACCCGGAGCGGGATGAACACTGAAGCTTTCTTT. Drawing the rest from reference TRBV9 and TRBJ1-1, the complete variable domain is DSGVTQTPKHLITATGQRVTLRCSPRSGDLSVYWYQQSLDQGLQFLIQYYNGEERAKGNILERFSAQQFPDLHSELNLSSLELGDSALYFCASSTRSGMNTEAFFGQGTRLTVV.